These T cell receptor beta chains were read from a single sample in a study of blood T cell repertoires in COVID-19. Only in-frame clones appear in the TCRdb table, and some are missing; sequencing was by immunoSEQ multiplex PCR. The table shows some 48,000 clones, with around 92% occurring only once. Material: peripheral blood. The receptors come from a human donor in a cohort sampled during active COVID-19. CDR3s include the opening cysteine and the closing phenylalanine or tryptophan. D genes are given only for firm matches. Clone size, where shown, is once, few, many, or a class for clones that have expanded.

d_call j_call v_call clone_size cdr3_aa cdr3_nt
- TRBJ2-3 TRBV7-2 - CASSFQGPTDTQYF TGTGCCAGCAGCTTCCAGGGCCCTACAGATACGCAGTATTTT
TRBD2 TRBJ2-1 TRBV5-1 - CASSLVVGGSYNEQFF TGCGCCAGCAGCTTGGTAGTGGGGGGGTCCTACAATGAGCAGTTCTTC
- TRBJ1-1 TRBV19 few CASSIRVDTEAFF TGTGCCAGTAGTATCAGGGTGGACACTGAAGCTTTCTTT
- TRBJ1-6 TRBV19 - CASSAGPGNSPLHF TGTGCCAGTAGTGCAGGGCCTGGTAATTCACCCCTCCACTTT
- TRBJ2-1 TRBV20-1 - CSASNFPIYNEQFF TGCAGTGCTAGTAACTTCCCCATCTACAATGAGCAGTTCTTC
- TRBJ2-1 TRBV10-3 - CAISLLADEQFF TGTGCCATCAGCCTTCTAGCCGATGAGCAGTTCTTC
- TRBJ2-7 TRBV19 large CASSPRTGKQYF TGTGCCAGTAGCCCAAGAACAGGCAAGCAGTACTTC
TRBD2 TRBJ2-7 TRBV13 few CASSSPTSGSSYEQYF TGTGCCAGCAGCTCACCTACTAGCGGGAGCTCCTACGAGCAGTACTTC
- TRBJ2-3 TRBV2 - CASRGEIVGGTQYF TGTGCCAGCAGAGGGGAGATTGTGGGGGGTACGCAGTATTTT
TRBD1 TRBJ2-2 TRBV7-9 - CASSPGTGFYTGELFF TGTGCCAGCAGCCCAGGGACAGGGTTTTACACCGGGGAGCTGTTTTTT
- TRBJ2-3 TRBV7-2 - CASSSRQISTDTQYF TGTGCCAGCAGCTCGCGACAGATTAGCACAGATACGCAGTATTTT
- TRBJ1-1 TRBV30 - CAWSENPQGVEAFF TGTGCCTGGAGCGAGAACCCCCAGGGCGTAGAAGCTTTCTTT
- TRBJ1-5 TRBV2 - CASRQGTLNQPQHF TGTGCCAGCAGACAGGGCACACTTAATCAGCCCCAGCATTTT
- TRBJ2-7 TRBV18 - CASSPRTARSGEQYF TGTGCCAGCTCACCTAGGACAGCCCGGTCCGGGGAGCAGTACTTC
TRBD1 TRBJ1-1 TRBV29-1 - CSVPTGVLDTEAFF TGCAGCGTGCCGACAGGGGTCCTGGACACTGAAGCTTTCTTT
- TRBJ2-3 TRBV7-2 - CASSADLSTQYF TGTGCCAGCAGCGCGGATTTATCTACGCAGTATTTT
- TRBJ1-2 TRBV6-6 - CASSPPGQGGYGYTF TGTGCCAGCAGTCCCCCCGGCCAGGGAGGGTATGGCTACACCTTC
TRBD2 TRBJ2-1 TRBV7-9 once CASSPLSGGGTYNEQFF TGTGCCAGCAGCCCCTTATCCGGGGGGGGAACCTACAATGAGCAGTTCTTC
TRBD1 TRBJ2-1 TRBV5-1 - CASSFPGQGLGFF TGCGCCAGCAGCTTTCCGGGACAGGGGTTGGGGTTCTTC
- TRBJ2-1 TRBV27 - CASSPPRTNEGGWRDLYNEQFF TGTGCCAGCAGTCCACCCCGGACGAACGAGGGGGGGTGGCGGGACCTCTACAATGAGCAGTTCTTC
TRBD1 TRBJ2-1 TRBV7-3 - CASSARRQGHYNEQFF TGTGCCAGCAGCGCAAGACGACAGGGCCACTACAATGAGCAGTTCTTC
- TRBJ2-1 TRBV5-1 - CASSLMRRANEQFF TGCGCCAGCAGCTTAATGAGGAGGGCCAATGAGCAGTTCTTC
- TRBJ1-2 TRBV19 - CATGVPAYGYTF TGTGCCACAGGGGTTCCGGCCTATGGCTACACCTTC
TRBD1 TRBJ2-3 TRBV13 - CASSPWDRGEDTQYF TGTGCCAGCAGCCCTTGGGACAGGGGGGAAGATACGCAGTATTTT
TRBD1 TRBJ2-7 TRBV27 - CASSLRGQGATYEQYF TGTGCCAGCAGTTTAAGGGGGCAGGGGGCCACCTACGAGCAGTACTTC
TRBD2 TRBJ2-1 TRBV7-2 - CASSLALRLAPYNEQFF TGTGCCAGCAGCTTAGCGTTGAGACTAGCCCCCTACAATGAGCAGTTCTTC
TRBD1 TRBJ2-6 TRBV6-2/TRBV6-3 - CASSSQGAEGANVLTF TGTGCCAGCAGTTCCCAGGGGGCGGAGGGGGCCAACGTCCTGACTTTC
- TRBJ1-1 TRBV4-2 - CASSQGSVKEAFF TGTGCCAGCAGCCAAGGCAGTGTGAAAGAAGCTTTCTTT
- TRBJ1-5 TRBV9 - CASSVESAGLLLNQPQHF TGTGCCAGCAGCGTAGAATCGGCAGGGTTGCTCCTCAATCAGCCCCAGCATTTT
TRBD2 TRBJ2-1 TRBV5-4 - CASSRDPITSGGALGQFF TGTGCCAGCAGCCGGGACCCTATTACTAGCGGGGGGGCCCTTGGGCAGTTCTTC
TRBD2 TRBJ2-5 TRBV9 - CASSVVGTSGATQYF TGTGCCAGCAGCGTAGTCGGGACTAGCGGGGCGACCCAGTACTTC
- TRBJ2-1 TRBV2 - CASSRRDKSFIGSYNEQFF TGTGCCAGCAGCCGCCGGGACAAGAGTTTTATAGGTTCCTACAATGAGCAGTTCTTC
TRBD1 TRBJ2-5 TRBV2 - CASSLDRGLGETQYF TGTGCCAGCAGCTTGGACAGGGGGCTTGGAGAGACCCAGTACTTC
- TRBJ2-3 TRBV24-1 - CATAPGGTSTDTQYF TGTGCCACCGCCCCTGGGGGGACGAGCACAGATACGCAGTATTTT
TRBD1 TRBJ1-6 TRBV30 - CAWTLGQENSPLHF TGTGCCTGGACCCTAGGACAGGAAAATTCACCCCTCCACTTT
TRBD2 TRBJ2-1 TRBV2 - CASRGAGGYPYNEQFF TGTGCCAGCAGGGGAGCGGGAGGATACCCCTACAATGAGCAGTTCTTC
TRBD1 TRBJ1-6 TRBV6-5 - CASSPGTANSPLHF TGTGCCAGCAGTCCCGGGACAGCCAATTCACCCCTCCACTTT
- TRBJ1-1 TRBV5-4 once CASSLEQLNTEAFF TGTGCCAGCAGCTTGGAGCAATTGAACACTGAAGCTTTCTTT
TRBD2 TRBJ2-3 TRBV3-1/TRBV3-2 - CASSQDWWGGSDTQYF TGTGCCAGCAGCCAAGATTGGTGGGGGGGATCAGATACGCAGTATTTT
- TRBJ2-5 TRBV29-1 - CSVDSGGEETQYF TGCAGCGTTGATTCCGGGGGAGAGGAGACCCAGTACTTC